This passage covers 27 T cell receptor beta chains from one sample sequenced in a study of molecular identifiers for immune sequencing clone quantification. One entry per CDR3 protein, called by TCRdb with MiXCR from the PCR reads. The repertoire holds around 320,000 distinct CDR3 sequences, with about 23% as singletons. Sequenced input: naive CD8+ T cells from blood, with Jurkat cell RNA spiked in. Noted subset: FACS-sorted CD8+CD4-CCR7+CD45RA+ naive T cells. The receptor source for this set is a human donor in good health. Some libraries in this study had Jurkat cell RNA spiked in.

There are many counts of this clonotype. The rearrangement links TRBV4-3 to TRBJ2-2, with a possible D match to TRBD2 (5 bases). This CDR3 is 17 amino acids long. V was clipped by 0 bases and J by 1 base, with 12 bases between them. The V gene's germline CDR1 is LGHNA and CDR2 YSLEER. The CDR3 DNA is TGCGCCAGCAGCCAAGACCGGCTCGGGGAGAACACCGGGGAGCTGTTTTTT. Protein product: CASSQDRLGENTGELFF.

The chain is built from TRBV12-3 or TRBV12-4 and TRBJ2-5; D uncertain. The CDR3 is made up of 14 amino acids. Trimming cost V 4 bases and J 3 bases, with 12 bases left between them. The CDR3 sequence: CASSSMPGKETQYF. Written as DNA, the CDR3 is TGTGCCAGCAGTTCAATGCCAGGCAAAGAGACCCAGTACTTC.

As concerns this clonotype: A much larger clone differs by one base, so this may be a read error. V usage is TRBV29-1 and J usage is TRBJ1-1, with a weak D call TRBD1 (5 bases). CDR3 length equals 13 residues. V lost 4 bases, J lost 4 bases, and 13 bases lay in between. Germline V lookup: CDR1 SQVTM, CDR2 ANQGSEA. The CDR3 reads CSVGPGRGTEAFF. DNA of the CDR3: TGCAGCGTTGGCCCGGGTAGGGGCACTGAAGCTTTCTTT.

CDR3 sequence reads: CSASFSGQTRYSNQPQHF. For the CDR3, the DNA is TGCAGTGCTAGTTTCTCCGGACAGACACGATATAGCAATCAGCCCCAGCATTTT. The rearrangement links TRBV20-1 to TRBJ1-5; a weak D match, TRBD1 (6 bases). The CDR3 covers 18 residues. Trimming left V 3 bases short and J 0 bases short, with 21 bases between. Germline V gives CDR1 DFQATT, CDR2 SNEGSKA (reference sequence).

CDR3 coding DNA: TGTGCCAGCAGCGACAGGGGGGGATATGAGCAGTTCTTC. Translated: CASSDRGGYEQFF. J is TRBJ2-1 and V is TRBV12-3 or TRBV12-4; 9 nucleotides align to TRBD1. The CDR3 extends over 13 amino acids. The ends lost 6 bases at V and 8 bases at J; junction bases unmatched: 5.

This clonotype was recorded a few times. The rearrangement links TRBV27 to TRBJ1-1; 8 bases are shared with TRBD1. The CDR3 is 14 residues long. Germline CDR1 MNHEY, CDR2 SMNVEV (reference sequence). With V trimmed by 5 bases and J by 3 bases, 5 bases remained unmatched. The CDR3 reads CASSDRGVDTEAFF. CDR3 DNA sequence: TGTGCCAGCAGTGACAGGGGAGTGGACACTGAAGCTTTCTTT.

This clonotype has ten or more counts. V usage is TRBV7-9 and J usage is TRBJ1-1, with 10 positions matching TRBD1. V shed 5 bases, J shed 2 bases, and the junction held 5 bases outside the gene matches. Per the germline V gene, CDR1 is SEHNR and CDR2 is FQNEAQ (reference sequence). This CDR3 comprises 15 residues. CDR3 amino acids: CASSHGQGENTEAFF. CDR3 in DNA: TGTGCCAGCAGCCACGGACAGGGGGAAAACACTGAAGCTTTCTTT.

This clonotype appeared many times. V gene TRBV30 combines with J gene TRBJ2-3, with D maybe TRBD1 (6 bases). The CDR3 totals 12 residues. V was trimmed by 4 bases and J by 1 base, leaving 6 bases between them. Germline V CDR1 and CDR2: GTSNPN, SVGIG (reference sequence). The CDR3 protein is CAWNRGTDTQYF. CDR3 DNA sequence: TGTGCCTGGAACAGGGGCACAGATACGCAGTATTTT.

The rearrangement links TRBV11-2 to TRBJ2-7; D could derive from TRBD1 or TRBD2 (5 bases each). The length of the CDR3 is 13 residues. The germline V and J ends were trimmed by 5 bases and 9 bases, with 17 bases remaining between them. CDR1 and CDR2 from the germline V gene are SGHAT and FQNNGV. The CDR3 reads CASSDRDRLGQYF. CDR3 bases: TGTGCCAGCAGCGATAGGGACCGTCTGGGGCAGTACTTC.

This clonotype was seen at least ten times. The chain has TRBV6-5 and TRBJ2-7; D possibly corresponds to TRBD2 (6 bases). The CDR3 totals 15 residues. V was trimmed by 7 bases and J by 2 bases, leaving 18 bases between them. Germline V lookup: CDR1 MNHEY, CDR2 SVGAGI. Here the CDR3 reads CASTTYSGVTYEQYF. The CDR3, as DNA: TGTGCCAGCACCACCTACTCGGGGGTGACCTACGAGCAGTACTTC.

This clonotype was counted only a few times. This chain uses TRBV27 with TRBJ2-3; TRBD1 aligns across 9 bases. Germline CDR1 and CDR2: MNHEY and SMNVEV (reference sequence). The CDR3 totals 16 residues. V lost 8 bases, J lost 1 base, and 10 bases stayed unmatched. Here the CDR3 reads CASAGGTGFGTDTQYF. CDR3 sequence (DNA): TGTGCCAGCGCAGGAGGGACAGGGTTTGGCACAGATACGCAGTATTTT.

The V call is TRBV12-5, the J call TRBJ1-5; D is ambiguous. Germline V gives CDR1 LGHNT, CDR2 FRNRAP. This CDR3 contains 12 residues. Trimming left V 1 base short and J 3 bases short, with 1 base between. The CDR3: CASGLANQPQHF. The CDR3 DNA reads TGTGCTAGTGGTTTGGCCAATCAGCCCCAGCATTTT.

A word on this clonotype: This may be a read error: a much more frequent sequence differs by one nucleotide. The conserved phenylalanine or tryptophan normally closing the CDR3 is absent here, so this likely arose from a read error. The chain has TRBV30 and TRBJ2-3, with D uncertain. The CDR3 loop spans 14 amino acids. Germline V lookup: CDR1 GTSNPN, CDR2 SVGIG (reference sequence). Trimming cost V 0 bases and J 4 bases, with 11 bases left between them. The CDR3 loop is CAWSVRPGADTQYS. CDR3 nucleotides: TGTGCCTGGAGTGTTCGACCCGGCGCAGATACGCAGTATTCT.

For this clonotype: A much larger clone differs by one base, so this may be a read error. The rearrangement joins TRBV7-9 to TRBJ1-6; 9 positions agree with TRBD1. The CDR3 sequence is 17 residues long. Germline CDR1 and CDR2: SEHNR and FQNEAQ (reference sequence). The CDR3 bases are TGTGCCCGCAGCCCCTCTCGCGGACAGGGGTATAATTCACCCCTCCACTTT. Translation: CARSPSRGQGYNSPLHF.

This clonotype appeared many times. The rearrangement joins TRBV5-1 to TRBJ2-7; D might be TRBD2 (6 bases). Germline values: CDR1 SGHRS, CDR2 YFSETQ. Trimming pared 4 bases from V and 1 base from J, leaving 18 bases between. CDR3 size: 16 residues. The CDR3, as DNA: TGCGCCAGCAGCCCTCAGGTGGGGGAGGCGTCCTACGAGCAGTACTTC. This encodes CASSPQVGEASYEQYF. The whole variable domain, remainder taken from reference TRBV5-1 and TRBJ2-7, is KAGVTQTPRYLIKTRGQQVTLSCSPISGHRSVSWYQQTPGQGLQFLFEYFSETQRNKGNFPGRFSGRQFSNSRSEMNVSTLELGDSALYLCASSPQVGEASYEQYFGPGTRLTVT.

This clonotype was observed a handful of times. This chain connects TRBV25-1 to TRBJ1-1, with D maybe TRBD1 (5 bases). Per germline, CDR1 MGHDK and CDR2 SYGVNS. V shed 4 bases and J shed 11 bases, with 17 bases lying between them. The length of the CDR3 is 13 residues. CDR3: CASSVVGEVAAFF. The CDR3 coding sequence is TGTGCCAGCAGTGTCGTGGGGGAGGTGGCGGCTTTCTTT. Combining the CDR3 with reference TRBV25-1 and TRBJ1-1 gives the whole variable domain EADIYQTPRYLVIGTGKKITLECSQTMGHDKMYWYQQDPGMELHLIHYSYGVNSTEKGDLSSESTVSRIRTEHFPLTLESARPSHTSQYLCASSVVGEVAAFFGQGTRLTVV.

J is TRBJ2-1 and V is TRBV4-3; TRBD1 matches 8 bases. The germline CDR1 and CDR2 sequences are LGHNA and YSLEER. With V trimmed by 3 bases and J by 6 bases, 10 bases remained unmatched. The CDR3 is made up of 16 amino acids. CDR3 sequence reads: CASSHEFGTGFNEQFF. Here the CDR3 DNA reads TGCGCCAGCAGCCATGAGTTCGGGACAGGATTCAATGAGCAGTTCTTC.

This clonotype was detected a few times. The genes are TRBV12-3 or TRBV12-4 and TRBJ2-3; either TRBD1 or TRBD2 may supply D (10 bases each). Trimming removed 6 bases from V and 3 bases from J, with 28 bases in between. The CDR3 loop spans 19 amino acids. CDR3 protein: CASSVDRGLSAGGTDTQYF. Here the CDR3 DNA reads TGTGCCAGCAGCGTCGACAGGGGGCTCTCAGCGGGGGGGACAGATACGCAGTATTTT.

With respect to this clonotype: A much bigger clone sits one base away, suggesting this may be a read error. The chain employs TRBV13 and TRBJ1-1; 12 bases map to TRBD1. The CDR3 has 15 amino acids. Germline V CDR1 and CDR2: PRHDT, FYEKMQ (reference sequence). CDR3 loop: CASSLEGQGATEGFF. The CDR3 DNA sequence: TGTGCCAGCAGCTTGGAGGGACAGGGGGCGACTGAAGGTTTCTTT.

Worth noting for this clonotype: With a much larger clone just one base away, this may be a read error. The chain joins TRBV4-3 to TRBJ2-3; a weak D match, TRBD2 (5 bases). V lost 4 bases and J 6 bases, leaving 17 bases between the germline ends. The CDR3 has 15 amino acids. The V gene's germline CDR1 is LGHNA and CDR2 YSLEER. The CDR3 sequence: CASSLGALVVDTQYF. In DNA form, the CDR3 reads TGCGCCAGCAGCCTCGGCGCACTAGTAGTGGATACGCAGTATTTT.

There are many counts of this clonotype. The chain employs TRBV6-5 and TRBJ1-6; D is perhaps TRBD1 (5 bases). With 6 bases removed from V and 3 bases from J, the gap between germline ends came to 12 bases. The CDR3 runs 15 residues. Germline CDR1 and CDR2: MNHEY and SVGAGI. CDR3 amino acids: CASRRRTFYNSPLHF. The CDR3 DNA follows: TGTGCCAGCAGACGGCGGACATTCTATAATTCACCCCTCCACTTT.

As to this clonotype: This may come from a read error, since a much larger clone is one base off. CDR3 DNA: TGTGCCAGCAGCTTAGCAGGGGGAGAAAATGAAAAACCGTTTTTT. Protein: CASSLAGGENEKPFF. This chain joins TRBV7-9 and TRBJ1-4, with D maybe TRBD1 (6 bases). The CDR3 has 15 residues. The germline V gene has CDR1 SEHNR and CDR2 FQNEAQ (reference sequence).

This clonotype was detected many times. The rearrangement links TRBV7-2 to TRBJ1-1; no clear D gene. V dropped 1 base and J dropped 3 bases, with 12 bases sitting between them. The CDR3 has 15 residues. Germline V gene data show CDR1 as SGHTA and CDR2 as FQGNSA. As DNA, the CDR3 is TGTGCCAGCAGCTTAGGTACTAACACTGACACTGAAGCTTTCTTT. It specifies CASSLGTNTDTEAFF.

The table lists this clonotype with many counts. The chain uses TRBV19 and TRBJ1-6; 9 bases fit TRBD1. Germline CDR1 and CDR2: LNHDA and SQIVND (reference sequence). V trimming: 5 bases; J trimming: 5 bases; junction bases outside the gene matches: 4. The CDR3 is 15 amino acids. DNA of the CDR3: TGTGCCAGTAGTCTAGGACAGGGGAATAATTCACCCCTCCACTTT. This codes for CASSLGQGNNSPLHF.

This clonotype was counted many times. CDR3 in amino acids: CASSGGLGETQYF. As DNA, the CDR3 is TGCGCCAGCAGCGGGGGACTAGGGGAGACCCAGTACTTC. The V gene is TRBV5-1, the J gene TRBJ2-5, with 8 bases identical to TRBD2. CDR1 and CDR2 from the germline V gene are SGHRS and YFSETQ. V lost 4 bases to trimming and J lost 5 bases; unmatched junction nucleotides: 4. CDR3 size: 13 residues.

This clonotype was detected a few times. This sequence joins TRBV19 and TRBJ2-2; 10 bases fit TRBD1. After removal of 2 bases from V and 3 bases from J, the junction contained 6 bases not matched to a gene. Germline V gene data show CDR1 as LNHDA and CDR2 as SQIVND (reference sequence). This CDR3 has 17 amino acids. For the CDR3, the DNA is TGTGCCAGTAGTATAAAGGACAGGGGGACGGACACCGGGGAGCTGTTTTTT. Translating it yields CASSIKDRGTDTGELFF. The entire variable domain, with the rest obtained from reference TRBV19 and TRBJ2-2, is as follows: DGGITQSPKYLFRKEGQNVTLSCEQNLNHDAMYWYRQDPGQGLRLIYYSQIVNDFQKGDIAEGYSVSREKKESFPLTVTSAQKNPTAFYLCASSIKDRGTDTGELFFGEGSRLTVL.

This clonotype was seen only a few times. The J gene is TRBJ2-5, the V gene TRBV6-2 or TRBV6-3; D is tentatively TRBD1 or TRBD2 (5 bases each). The ends were cut back, 8 bases at V and 5 bases at J, with 24 bases in the middle. Germline V gene sequence: CDR1 MNHEY, CDR2 SVGEGT. The CDR3 loop spans 16 amino acids. CDR3 in amino acids: CASLRDQELKKETQYF. The CDR3 coding sequence is TGTGCCAGCCTGAGGGACCAGGAGCTCAAGAAGGAGACCCAGTACTTC.